Below, 11 T cell receptor beta chains from the same sample are listed, as sequenced in a study of neurological immune-mediated disorders. Time point: technical triplicate 2. Each CDR3 protein gets one entry after TCRdb re-called the 5' RACE reads with MiXCR. Of about 32,000 distinct CDR3 sequences listed, 10% to 15% are singletons. The sample taken for sequencing was CD4+ T cells from blood. All receptors derive from a female donor with HTLV-1-associated myelopathy (HAM/TSP).

The table lists this clonotype with many counts. The DNA of the CDR3 is TGTGCCAGCAGCCCCTGGGACAGTTCGCAAGAGCAGTACTTC. Its protein product is CASSPWDSSQEQYF. The V and J genes are TRBV6-5 and TRBJ2-7; 7 bases line up with TRBD1. CDR3 length equals 14 residues. V was clipped by 6 bases and J by 7 bases; unmatched bases: 12. Germline CDR1 MNHEY, CDR2 SVGAGI.

The chain recombines TRBV4-2 with TRBJ2-2, with 11 bases fitting TRBD2. Germline loops: CDR1 LGHNA, CDR2 YNFKEQ. Unmatched junction bases numbered 9, after V lost 0 bases and J lost 6 bases. CDR3 length: 18 amino acids. DNA of the CDR3: TGTGCCAGCAGCCAAGAAGGAAATAGCGGGGGGGCCTCCGGGGAGCTGTTTTTT. It codes for CASSQEGNSGGASGELFF.

In its sample, this clonotype was seen many times. In DNA form, the CDR3 reads TGTGCCAGCAGCACTAATGGAAACACCATATATTTT. Translating it yields CASSTNGNTIYF. V and J are TRBV7-2 and TRBJ1-3; no reliable D call. The CDR3 is 12 amino acids. CDR1 is SGHTA and CDR2 is FQGNSA in the germline V gene. With 5 bases removed from V and 3 bases from J, the gap between germline ends came to 5 bases.

The chain carries TRBV5-1 and TRBJ1-2; D is perhaps TRBD1 (5 bases). From germline, CDR1 is SGHRS and CDR2 YFSETQ. V was clipped by 0 bases and J by 0 bases, with 9 bases between them. This CDR3 is 15 amino acids long. The CDR3 loop is CASSLEAGPNYGYTF. The CDR3 bases are TGCGCCAGCAGCTTGGAGGCGGGACCTAACTATGGCTACACCTTC.

This clonotype was counted ten times or more. V is TRBV18 and J is TRBJ2-7, with 9 nucleotides matching TRBD1. Germline values: CDR1 KGHSH, CDR2 LQKENI. The length of the CDR3 is 16 residues. After removal of 3 bases from V and 6 bases from J, the junction contained 12 bases not matched to a gene. This CDR3 is CASSPIPGQGPGEQYF. CDR3 bases: TGTGCCAGCTCACCTATCCCCGGACAGGGGCCAGGCGAGCAGTACTTC. Supplemented by reference TRBV18 and TRBJ2-7, the full variable domain reads NAGVMQNPRHLVRRRGQEARLRCSPMKGHSHVYWYRQLPEEGLKFMVYLQKENIIDESGMPKERFSAEFPKEGPSILRIQQVVRGDSAAYFCASSPIPGQGPGEQYFGPGTRLTVT.

This clonotype has ten or more counts. This sequence joins TRBV7-2 and TRBJ2-3; 14 bases agree with TRBD2. V dropped 9 bases and J dropped 3; count of bases not matched to a gene: 2. The germline V gene has CDR1 SGHTA and CDR2 FQGNSA. The CDR3 totals 14 residues. The chain's CDR3 is CASRTSGGTDTQYF. CDR3 in DNA: TGTGCCAGTCGGACTAGCGGGGGGACAGATACGCAGTATTTT.

This clonotype was counted ten times or more. This chain connects TRBV9 to TRBJ2-7, with 13 bases lining up with TRBD2. The CDR3 consists of 16 residues. CDR1 and CDR2 (germline): SGDLS, YYNGEE. V gave up 4 bases and J gave up 1 base; unmatched junction bases: 5. The CDR3 is CASSPRLAGGSYEQYF. CDR3 coding DNA: TGTGCCAGCAGCCCCAGACTAGCGGGAGGTTCCTACGAGCAGTACTTC. Combining the CDR3 with reference TRBV9 and TRBJ2-7 gives the whole variable domain DSGVTQTPKHLITATGQRVTLRCSPRSGDLSVYWYQQSLDQGLQFLIQYYNGEERAKGNILERFSAQQFPDLHSELNLSSLELGDSALYFCASSPRLAGGSYEQYFGPGTRLTVT.

This clonotype was seen ten or more times. The rearrangement uses TRBV6-5 and TRBJ1-5, with 7 nucleotides matching TRBD1. The CDR3 is 15 residues long. Per germline, CDR1 MNHEY and CDR2 SVGAGI. The V segment lost 9 bases and the J segment 0 bases; nucleotides outside the gene matches: 8. CDR3 DNA sequence: TGTGCCAGTTCGGAGGGACAGAATAGCAATCAGCCCCAGCATTTT. Translating gives CASSEGQNSNQPQHF.

This clonotype showed up many times. The gene calls are TRBV10-3 and TRBJ2-1, with TRBD2 matching over 15 bases. In germline, CDR1 is ENHRY, CDR2 SYGVKD. The ends lost 8 bases at V and 5 bases at J; junction bases unmatched: 7. The CDR3 length is 16 residues. DNA for the CDR3: TGTGCCATCGGCGGGACTAGCGGGGGGAGGAACAATGAGCAGTTCTTC. Encoded protein: CAIGGTSGGRNNEQFF.

This clonotype has a count of ten or more. This sequence joins TRBV20-1 and TRBJ2-2; 10 bases fit TRBD2. V lost 4 bases, J lost 0 bases, and 2 bases stayed unmatched. Per the germline V gene, CDR1 is DFQATT and CDR2 is SNEGSKA (reference sequence). The CDR3 loop spans 15 amino acids. The CDR3 protein is CSATSGGANTGELFF. As DNA, the CDR3 is TGCAGTGCTACTAGCGGGGGAGCGAACACCGGGGAGCTGTTTTTT.

This clonotype appeared many times. V is TRBV5-1 and J is TRBJ2-1; possibly TRBD1 or TRBD2 for D (5 bases each). CDR1 SGHRS and CDR2 YFSETQ come from the germline V gene. The germline V and J ends were trimmed by 2 bases and 0 bases, with 9 bases remaining between them. The CDR3 extends over 15 amino acids. The CDR3 nucleotides read TGCGCCAGCAGCTTAGGGGACGACTCCTACAATGAGCAGTTCTTC. Translation gives CASSLGDDSYNEQFF.